This entry lists 23 T cell receptor beta chains sequenced from one sample in a study of cytomegalovirus exposure and HLA in healthy donors. PCR primers comprised 60 Vbeta and 13 Jbeta primers. The data were produced by immunoSEQ multiplex PCR, yet TCRdb's version contains in-frame clones alone and is incomplete. Of fewer than 200,000 clones listed, 75% to 90% are singletons. Sequences were obtained from PBMCs. These receptor sequences come from a human donor in good health.

The J gene is TRBJ1-5, the V gene TRBV19; perhaps TRBD1 as D (5 bases). CDR3 length equals 15 residues. Germline V gene data show CDR1 as LNHDA and CDR2 as SQIVND (reference sequence). The V and J ends lost 4 bases and 2 bases respectively, with 12 bases between them. The CDR3 loop is CASSTGGTGNQPQHF. CDR3 nucleotides: TGTGCCAGTAGTACCGGGGGTACGGGCAATCAGCCCCAGCATTTT.

This clone appeared once. The J gene is TRBJ2-3, the V gene TRBV12-5; no reliable D call. Germline V CDR1 and CDR2: LGHNT, FRNRAP. Trimming stripped 0 bases from V and 0 bases from J, with 13 bases between. The CDR3 consists of 17 residues. The DNA for the CDR3 is TGTGCTAGTGGTTTGGTACTTGGCACGACTAGCACAGATACGCAGTATTTT. As protein: CASGLVLGTTSTDTQYF.

The DNA of the CDR3 is TGCGCCAGCAGCCAATATCTAGCGGGGGGGCCGAATGAGCAGTACTTC. Translating it yields CASSQYLAGGPNEQYF. The chain couples TRBV4-1 to TRBJ2-7, with 12 bases that match TRBD2. V lost 2 bases, J lost 7 bases, and 9 bases stayed unmatched. Germline CDR1 and CDR2: MGHRA and YSYEKL. The CDR3 sequence is 16 residues long.

CDR3 sequence (DNA): TGTGCCAGCAGAAAATTCAAGCGGGGGGACTCCTACAATGAGCAGTTCTTC. Its protein is CASRKFKRGDSYNEQFF. V usage is TRBV5-6 and J usage is TRBJ2-1; 9 bases agree with TRBD2. Germline values: CDR1 SGHDT, CDR2 YYEEEE. The CDR3 has 17 amino acids. With V trimmed by 5 bases and J by 0 bases, 9 bases remained unmatched. Based on the CDR3 plus reference TRBV5-6 and TRBJ2-1, the full variable domain is DAGVTQSPTHLIKTRGQQVTLRCSPKSGHDTVSWYQQALGQGPQFIFQYYEEEERQRGNFPDRFSGHQFPNYSSELNVNALLLGDSALYLCASRKFKRGDSYNEQFFGPGTRLTVL.

The DNA of the CDR3 is TGTGCCAGTAATTTACCGGACAGGGGGCCCTATTATGGCTACACCTTC. As protein: CASNLPDRGPYYGYTF. This sequence joins TRBV19 and TRBJ1-2; 11 positions match TRBD1. Per the germline V gene, CDR1 is LNHDA and CDR2 is SQIVND (reference sequence). After removal of 7 bases from V and 5 bases from J, the junction contained 12 bases not matched to a gene. The CDR3 sequence is 16 residues long. The whole variable domain, filled in from reference TRBV19 and TRBJ1-2, reads DGGITQSPKYLFRKEGQNVTLSCEQNLNHDAMYWYRQDPGQGLRLIYYSQIVNDFQKGDIAEGYSVSREKKESFPLTVTSAQKNPTAFYLCASNLPDRGPYYGYTFGSGTRLTVV.

The chain combines TRBV7-2 with TRBJ1-2, with D possibly TRBD1 on 5 matching bases. This CDR3 comprises 14 residues. V was trimmed by 5 bases and J by 6 bases, leaving 16 bases between them. The germline V gene encodes CDR1 SGHTA and CDR2 FQGNSA. This CDR3 reads CASSPRRGDHGYTF. CDR3 coding DNA: TGTGCCAGCAGCCCTCGACGGGGGGATCATGGCTACACCTTC.

There are a few counts of this clone. The chain recombines TRBV7-9 with TRBJ2-7, with D possibly matching TRBD1 (5 bases). This CDR3 spans 18 amino acids. With 5 bases removed from V and 5 bases from J, the gap between germline ends came to 28 bases. CDR1 is SEHNR and CDR2 is FQNEAQ in the germline V gene (reference sequence). The chain's CDR3 is CASSPSFGAGRSSNEQYF. DNA for the CDR3: TGTGCCAGCAGCCCCTCGTTTGGGGCAGGGCGTTCATCAAACGAGCAGTACTTC.

The chain is built from TRBV6-5 and TRBJ1-2, with D perhaps matching TRBD1 (6 bases). The CDR3 runs to 16 residues. CDR1 and CDR2 from the germline V gene are MNHEY and SVGAGI. Deletions cut 0 bases from V and 2 bases from J, with 13 bases between. CDR3: CASSYSVGGGNYGYTF. CDR3 DNA sequence: TGTGCCAGCAGTTACTCCGTGGGAGGGGGAAACTATGGCTACACCTTC.

The chain uses TRBV11-3 and TRBJ2-5; D unclear. The germline gives CDR1 SGHNT, CDR2 YENEEA. V shed 2 bases and J shed 0 bases, with 7 bases lying between them. CDR3 length: 14 amino acids. As DNA, the CDR3 is TGTGCCAGCAGCTTACGGCGGTACCAAGAGACCCAGTACTTC. This translates into CASSLRRYQETQYF.

This sequence joins TRBV6-6 and TRBJ1-5; D may be TRBD1 (6 bases). Germline loops: CDR1 MNHNY, CDR2 SVGAGI (reference sequence). With 0 bases removed from V and 11 bases from J, the gap between germline ends came to 11 bases. There are 13 residues in the CDR3. The CDR3 region is CASSYSRGGAQHF. The CDR3 DNA sequence: TGTGCCAGCAGTTACTCGAGAGGGGGAGCCCAGCATTTT.

Only a few counts were recorded for this clone. The V call is TRBV5-1, the J call TRBJ2-2; D possibly corresponds to TRBD1 (6 bases). There are 15 residues in the CDR3. Germline CDR1 SGHRS, CDR2 YFSETQ. V lost 7 bases and J lost 7, with 20 bases in between. CDR3 nucleotides: TGCGCCAGCGGGAGTATGGCAGGGGCGGTCGGGGAGCTGTTTTTT. It translates to CASGSMAGAVGELFF. Full variable domain (outside the CDR3, taken from reference TRBV5-1 and TRBJ2-2): KAGVTQTPRYLIKTRGQQVTLSCSPISGHRSVSWYQQTPGQGLQFLFEYFSETQRNKGNFPGRFSGRQFSNSRSEMNVSTLELGDSALYLCASGSMAGAVGELFFGEGSRLTVL.

This CDR3 reads CASSYRVNEQYF. The CDR3 nucleotides read TGTGCCAGCAGCTACAGGGTCAACGAGCAGTACTTC. This chain joins TRBV7-9 and TRBJ2-7, with D tentatively TRBD1 (6 bases). Germline lookup yields CDR1 SEHNR and CDR2 FQNEAQ (reference sequence). With 4 bases removed from V and 5 bases from J, the gap between germline ends came to 9 bases. The CDR3 spans 12 residues.

V usage is TRBV2 and J usage is TRBJ1-2; D remains ambiguous. Germline V gene lookup returns CDR1 SNHLY and CDR2 FYNNEI. The CDR3 loop spans 11 amino acids. V was clipped by 5 bases and J by 7 bases, with 8 bases between them. CDR3 in amino acids: CASSLSSGYTF. The DNA for the CDR3 is TGTGCCAGCAGTCTTTCGTCTGGCTACACCTTC.

This clone has just a few counts. The J gene is TRBJ1-1, the V gene TRBV6-1; a possible D gene is TRBD1 (5 bases). V was shortened by 0 bases and J by 5 bases, with 10 bases between the two germline ends. Germline V gene sequence: CDR1 MNHNS, CDR2 SASEGT. The CDR3 is 14 amino acids. The CDR3 bases are TGTGCCAGCAGTGAAGCGGCAGGGAGGACTGAAGCTTTCTTT. Translated: CASSEAAGRTEAFF.

On this clone: One end of the junction does not line up with germline, which may come from a read error. The chain combines TRBV11-3 with TRBJ1-5; 7 positions match TRBD1. CDR3 length: 14 residues. From germline, CDR1 is SGHNT and CDR2 YENEEA. The CDR3 loop is CTSSPRQGYQPQHF. The CDR3, as DNA: TGTACCAGCAGCCCCCGACAGGGATACCAGCCCCAGCATTTT.

This clone has a single count. This chain joins TRBV7-2 and TRBJ1-4; TRBD1 agrees at 8 bases. V trimming: 5 bases; J trimming: 5 bases; junction bases outside the gene matches: 1. Germline loops: CDR1 SGHTA, CDR2 FQGNSA. The CDR3 sequence is 13 residues long. The CDR3 sequence: CASSRDRNEKLFF. The CDR3 DNA follows: TGTGCCAGCAGCAGGGACAGGAATGAAAAACTGTTTTTT.

This clone has only one observation. The rearrangement joins TRBV4-1 to TRBJ2-5; the D gene is possibly TRBD2 (6 bases). Germline V gene sequence: CDR1 MGHRA, CDR2 YSYEKL. This CDR3 is built from 15 residues. V was pared by 3 bases and J by 2 bases, with 13 bases between. CDR3 sequence reads: CASSHAGGQQETQYF. The CDR3 coding sequence is TGCGCCAGCAGCCATGCCGGGGGTCAGCAAGAGACCCAGTACTTC.

The chain employs TRBV9 and TRBJ1-1; no firm D call. Germline CDR1 is SGDLS and CDR2 is YYNGEE. This CDR3 is built from 13 residues. Trimming took 2 bases from V and 0 from J, leaving 5 bases between them. The DNA for the CDR3 is TGTGCCAGCAGCGTTTATCTGAACACTGAAGCTTTCTTT. Its translation: CASSVYLNTEAFF.

The chain has TRBV7-2 and TRBJ1-6; no definite D call. Germline V gives CDR1 SGHTA, CDR2 FQGNSA. The CDR3 has 17 residues. The germline V and J ends were trimmed by 5 bases and 4 bases, with 18 bases remaining between them. The CDR3 sequence is CASSPRYYGGYNSPLHF. The CDR3 coding sequence is TGTGCCAGCAGCCCCCGATACTACGGAGGATATAATTCACCCCTCCACTTT.

This clone came up a few times. The chain combines TRBV7-2 with TRBJ2-7, with 7 bases matching TRBD2. The CDR3 contains 14 residues. With V trimmed by 0 bases and J by 2 bases, 1 base remained unmatched. Germline-derived CDR1 and CDR2 are SGHTA and FQGNSA. CDR3 amino acids: CASSLAGGTYEQYF. The CDR3 DNA reads as TGTGCCAGCAGCTTAGCGGGGGGGACCTACGAGCAGTACTTC.

This clone has just one count. This chain links TRBV9 with TRBJ1-3; perhaps TRBD1 as D (6 bases). CDR3 length: 14 residues. Trimming shortened V by 2 bases and J by 3 bases, and 9 bases separated the two germline ends. Germline V CDR1 and CDR2: SGDLS, YYNGEE. CDR3 sequence: CASSVGTYGNTIYF. DNA for the CDR3: TGTGCCAGCAGCGTCGGGACATATGGAAACACCATATATTTT.

Here the CDR3 DNA reads TGTGCCACAGTTGGGGGCAATGATGAGCAGTTCTTC. Residues: CATVGGNDEQFF. The chain recombines TRBV2 with TRBJ2-1, with a tentative D call TRBD1 (6 bases). Germline V gene lookup returns CDR1 SNHLY and CDR2 FYNNEI. Trimming removed 10 bases at V and 8 bases at J, with 15 bases between. This CDR3 has 12 residues.

This clone was detected once. CDR3: CASSTWWGRTDTQYF. CDR3 nucleotides: TGTGCCAGCAGCACATGGTGGGGGCGCACAGATACGCAGTATTTT. The chain recombines TRBV6-1 with TRBJ2-3, with D possibly TRBD1 on 6 matching bases. The CDR3 length is 15 residues. Trimming shortened V by 6 bases and J by 1 base, and 14 bases separated the two germline ends. In germline, CDR1 is MNHNS, CDR2 SASEGT.